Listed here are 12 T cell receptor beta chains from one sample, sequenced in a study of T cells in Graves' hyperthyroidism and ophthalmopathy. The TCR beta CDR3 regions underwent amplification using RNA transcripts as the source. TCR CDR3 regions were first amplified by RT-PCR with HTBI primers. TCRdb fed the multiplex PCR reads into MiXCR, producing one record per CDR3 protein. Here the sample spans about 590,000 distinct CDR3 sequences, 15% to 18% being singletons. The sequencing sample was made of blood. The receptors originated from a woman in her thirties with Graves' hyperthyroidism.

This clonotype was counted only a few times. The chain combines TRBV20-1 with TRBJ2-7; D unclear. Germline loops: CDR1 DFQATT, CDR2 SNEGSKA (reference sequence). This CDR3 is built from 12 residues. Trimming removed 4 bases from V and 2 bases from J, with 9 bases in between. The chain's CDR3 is CSANQDTYEQYF. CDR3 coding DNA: TGCAGTGCTAACCAGGATACCTACGAGCAGTACTTC.

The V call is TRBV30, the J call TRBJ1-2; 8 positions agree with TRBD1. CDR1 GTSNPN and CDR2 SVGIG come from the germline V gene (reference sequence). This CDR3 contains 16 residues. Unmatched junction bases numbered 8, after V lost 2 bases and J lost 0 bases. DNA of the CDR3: TGTGCCTGGAGTCCACCGGACAGGGTAACTAACTATGGCTACACCTTC. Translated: CAWSPPDRVTNYGYTF.

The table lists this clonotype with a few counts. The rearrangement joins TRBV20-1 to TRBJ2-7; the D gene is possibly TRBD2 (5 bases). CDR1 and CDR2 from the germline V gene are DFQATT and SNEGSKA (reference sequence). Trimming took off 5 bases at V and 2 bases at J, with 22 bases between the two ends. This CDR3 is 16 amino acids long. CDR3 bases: TGCAGTGCTTTAGGGTCCAGGAGGCTGAAAACCTACGAGCAGTACTTC. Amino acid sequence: CSALGSRRLKTYEQYF.

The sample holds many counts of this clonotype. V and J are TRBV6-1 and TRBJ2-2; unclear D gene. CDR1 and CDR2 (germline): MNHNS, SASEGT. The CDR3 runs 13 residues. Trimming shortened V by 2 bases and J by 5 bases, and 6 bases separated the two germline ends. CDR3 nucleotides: TGTGCCAGCAGTGAACTTGCAACCGGGGAGCTGTTTTTT. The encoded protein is CASSELATGELFF.

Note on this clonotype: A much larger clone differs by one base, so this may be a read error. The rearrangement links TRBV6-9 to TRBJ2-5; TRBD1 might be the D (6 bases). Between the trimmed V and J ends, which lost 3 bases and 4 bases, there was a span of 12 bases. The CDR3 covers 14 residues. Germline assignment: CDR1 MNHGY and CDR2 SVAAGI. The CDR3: CASSYVKGVETQYF. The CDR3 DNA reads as TGTGCCAGCAGTTACGTCAAGGGGGTAGAGACCCAGTACTTC.

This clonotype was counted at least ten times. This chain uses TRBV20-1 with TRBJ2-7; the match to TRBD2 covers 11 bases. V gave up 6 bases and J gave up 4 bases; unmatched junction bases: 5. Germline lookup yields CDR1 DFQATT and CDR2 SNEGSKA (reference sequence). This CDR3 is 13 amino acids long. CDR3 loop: CSATSGSIYEQYF. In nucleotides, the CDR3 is TGCAGTGCAACTAGCGGGAGTATATACGAGCAGTACTTC.

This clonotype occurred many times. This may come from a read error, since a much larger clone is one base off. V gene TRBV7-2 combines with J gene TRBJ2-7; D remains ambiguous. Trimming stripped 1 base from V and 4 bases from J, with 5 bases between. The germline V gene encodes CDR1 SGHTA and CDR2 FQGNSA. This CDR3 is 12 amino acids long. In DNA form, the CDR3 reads TGTGCCAGCAGCTTAGAGTTTTACGAGCAGTACTTC. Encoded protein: CASSLEFYEQYF.

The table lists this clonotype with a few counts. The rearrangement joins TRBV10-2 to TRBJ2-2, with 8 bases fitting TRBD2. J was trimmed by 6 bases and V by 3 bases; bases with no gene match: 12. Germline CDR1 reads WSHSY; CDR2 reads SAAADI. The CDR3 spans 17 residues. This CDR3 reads CASSEASGYLDAGELFF. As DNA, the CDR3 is TGCGCCAGCAGTGAAGCTAGCGGGTACTTAGACGCCGGGGAGCTGTTTTTT.

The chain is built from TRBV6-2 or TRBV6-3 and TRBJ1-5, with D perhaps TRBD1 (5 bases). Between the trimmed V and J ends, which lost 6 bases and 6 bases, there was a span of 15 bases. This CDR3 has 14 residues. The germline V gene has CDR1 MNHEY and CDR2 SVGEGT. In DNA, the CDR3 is TGTGCCAGCAGGATTCCGGGGGGTAGTCAGCCCCAGCATTTT. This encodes CASRIPGGSQPQHF.

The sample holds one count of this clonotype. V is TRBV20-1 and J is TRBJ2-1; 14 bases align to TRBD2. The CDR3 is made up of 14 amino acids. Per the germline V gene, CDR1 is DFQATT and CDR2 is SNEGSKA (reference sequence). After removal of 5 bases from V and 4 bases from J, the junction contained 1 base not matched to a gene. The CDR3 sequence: CSAWTSGRYNEQFF. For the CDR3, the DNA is TGCAGTGCTTGGACTAGCGGGAGGTACAATGAGCAGTTCTTC.

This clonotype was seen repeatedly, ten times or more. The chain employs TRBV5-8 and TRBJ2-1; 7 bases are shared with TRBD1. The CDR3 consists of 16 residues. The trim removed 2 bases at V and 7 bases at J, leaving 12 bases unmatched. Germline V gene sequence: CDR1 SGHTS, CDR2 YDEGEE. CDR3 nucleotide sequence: TGTGCCAGCAGCTTCGCCGACAGGGTGGTAAGGAATGAGCAGTTCTTC. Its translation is CASSFADRVVRNEQFF.

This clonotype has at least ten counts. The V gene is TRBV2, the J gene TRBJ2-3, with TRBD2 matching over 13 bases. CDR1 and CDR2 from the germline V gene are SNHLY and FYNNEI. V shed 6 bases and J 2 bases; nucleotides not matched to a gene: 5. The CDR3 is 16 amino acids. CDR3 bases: TGTGCCAGCAGGAGAGGACTAGCGGGAGCCACAGATACGCAGTATTTT. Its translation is CASRRGLAGATDTQYF.